The clone carrying this T cell receptor beta chain was seen more than once but under ten times. Its specificity is unknown. In making TCR beta libraries, quantitative 5'-RACE with molecular barcodes was used. MiXCR, applied by TCRdb to the 5' RACE reads, yields one record per CDR3 protein. The table records a few hundred thousand distinct CDR3 sequences, 15% to 20% of them present only once. The germline V gene encodes CDR1 DFQATT and CDR2 SNEGSKA (reference sequence). The CDR3 loop spans 14 amino acids. The ends were cut back, 3 bases at V and 0 bases at J, with 9 bases in the middle. The data originate from a study of CD8 T cells in ankylosing spondylitis. Broader study findings: Significant enrichment of disease-linked clones was reported in matched ankylosing spondylitis synovial fluid. Certain motif variants had earlier appeared in reactive arthritis synovial fluid and blood. Among TCR beta sequences, a motif of roughly 8 highly homologous variants appeared characteristic of ankylosing spondylitis blood.

The rearrangement links TRBV20-1 to TRBJ2-4; a possible D gene is TRBD1 (5 bases). Sequenced input: blood, either unsorted or a sorted T cell fraction (not recorded which). The receptor was isolated from a male donor with ankylosing spondylitis. DNA for the CDR3: TGCAGTGCTAGTCCCAGGGAAGCCAAAAACATTCAGTACTTC. This encodes CSASPREAKNIQYF.